This T cell receptor beta chain was sequenced during a study of blood T cell repertoires in COVID-19 (dated by TCRdb to about 2020). Context from the whole study: Collaborator samples came from the United States, Italy and Spain and covered acute and convalescent phases of COVID-19. The sample metadata nearly always contained a de-identified subject ID, COVID-19 status, age in years and sex. The repertoires were made available in a free public database intended to serve as a resource for research on the immune response to SARS-CoV-2. Samples were obtained from the ongoing ImmuneRACE study (first 160 participants) and from 1,200 or so subjects provided by 6 global collaborators. The dataset comprised deeply sampled blood TCRbeta repertoires from subjects exposed to, actively infected with, or recovered from COVID-19. The material from the prospective study consisted of cDNA or gDNA derived from T cells, B-cell-depleted T cells, or PBMCs. Where available, HLA class I and class II types were obtained from metadata supplied by the sample provider rather than from assay-based typing.

Whole blood was collected in K2EDTA tubes by collaborating institutions according to the institutions' own protocols. Collaborator samples were shipped for TCRbeta analysis as frozen whole blood, isolated PBMCs, or DNA extracted from either sample type. The research as a whole found: The quantity of clinical and demographic metadata differed by source and by participant and was supplied without curation.

To note about this clone: Its antigen remains undetermined. No much larger clone exists at a distance of one base, and base qualities are not known.

Including the terminal cysteine and phenylalanine, the CDR3 comprises 15 residues. The sequence is cut down to CDR3 DNA, 45 bases in frame from base 1. The germline V gene (reference sequence) specifies SGHAT as CDR1 and FQDESV as CDR2. Germline trimming amounts to 1 base on V and 4 bases on J, with 6 as the count of junction bases outside the gene matches. The immunoSEQ Assay, a bias-controlled multiplex PCR, was used to amplify TCRbeta CDR3 regions from genomic DNA. As for how the authors treated the data: The number of nucleated cells in each sample was estimated from the amplification of reference gene primers within the assay. To quantify the absolute abundance of each unique TCRbeta CDR3 rearrangement, sequence reads were collapsed and filtered. For each sample, productive Simpson clonality was calculated by taking the square root of Simpson's diversity index across productive rearrangements. TCRdb took this table from immuneACCESS and kept in-frame rearrangements with V and J called. Such tables lack part of the clones; where checked against another copy, unresolved V genes explain under half of the gap, and the rest is unexplained. That table gives V, J and clone size, and the DNA gave D and trimming. The sample table holds nearly 200,000 clones, of which 84% were seen once. Clones ranked in the top ten supply roughly 5% of the sample.

Sequencing input: peripheral blood. Recombination linked TRBV11-1 to TRBJ1-2, with 7 junctional bases fitting TRBD1. This receptor was taken from a woman in her sixties or seventies with active or convalescent COVID-19. The CDR3 region has the sequence CASSLDRGSAYGYTF. The DNA sequence is as follows: TGTGCCAGCAGCTTAGACAGGGGAAGTGCCTATGGCTACACCTTC.